This entry is about one T cell receptor beta chain. What it binds is not known. The repertoire was sequenced with immunoSEQ multiplex PCR; TCRdb's copy has only in-frame clones and lacks some. Counted here are 95,000 to 150,000 clones, around nine tenths occurring once; the ten biggest clones make up around 1.7%. The data were obtained in a study of T cell responses to AZD1222 COVID-19 vaccine. Study-wide results and caveats: Of the AZD1222 recipients, only 5 to 7 were seropositive at baseline. There were repertoire samples only from the period after the peak T cell response. The reported proportion of spike-specific TCRs targeting unmutated variant regions was nearly half.

Germline values: CDR1 GTSNPN, CDR2 SVGIG (reference sequence). V lost 0 bases, J lost 0 bases, and 14 bases lay in between. This CDR3 is 16 amino acids long. The J gene is TRBJ1-1, the V gene TRBV30, with D hard to call. The sequenced sample was peripheral blood, obtained on day 0 of AZD1222 vaccination. This sequence was found in an adult in good health. The CDR3 region has the DNA TGTGCCTGGAGTGTAATGTTCTCTGGCCTGAACACTGAAGCTTTCTTT. Its translation: CAWSVMFSGLNTEAFF.